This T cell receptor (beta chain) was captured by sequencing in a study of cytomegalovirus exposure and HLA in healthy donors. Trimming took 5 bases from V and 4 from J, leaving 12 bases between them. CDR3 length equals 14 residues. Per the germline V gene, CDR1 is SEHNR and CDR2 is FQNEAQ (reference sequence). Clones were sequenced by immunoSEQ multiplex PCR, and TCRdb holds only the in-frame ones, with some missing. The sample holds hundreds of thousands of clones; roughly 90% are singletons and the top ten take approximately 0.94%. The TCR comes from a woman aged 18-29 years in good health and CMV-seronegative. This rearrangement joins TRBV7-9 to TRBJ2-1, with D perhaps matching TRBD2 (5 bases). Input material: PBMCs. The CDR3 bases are TGTGCCAGCAGCCCAGCGGTGGGTTACAATGAGCAGTTCTTC. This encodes CASSPAVGYNEQFF.